Each of the 21 T cell receptor beta chains below was sequenced from the same sample in a study of cytomegalovirus exposure and HLA in healthy donors. The PCR was carried out with 60 Vbeta primers and 13 Jbeta primers. Method: immunoSEQ multiplex PCR; TCRdb's copy keeps in-frame clones and lacks some. The sample contains about 60,000 clones, 87% of which appear only once. The source material was PBMCs. The receptor source for this set is a man younger than 35 in good health and CMV-seronegative.

J is TRBJ1-1 and V is TRBV6-5; D is unclear. V was pared by 5 bases and J by 10 bases, with 20 bases between. The CDR3 is made up of 14 amino acids. Germline V lookup: CDR1 MNHEY, CDR2 SVGAGI. The CDR3 loop is CASSKSLGLEGAFF. CDR3 in DNA: TGTGCCAGCAGTAAATCACTAGGACTCGAAGGAGCTTTCTTT.

The genes are TRBV4-2 and TRBJ2-3; 7 positions match TRBD2. The CDR3 has 17 amino acids. Per germline, CDR1 LGHNA and CDR2 YNFKEQ. The J segment lost 0 bases and the V segment lost 0 bases, leaving 6 bases of the junction unmatched. The CDR3 sequence: CASSQDFSGRSTDTQYF. CDR3 sequence (DNA): TGTGCCAGCAGCCAAGATTTTAGCGGGCGAAGCACAGATACGCAGTATTTT.

The chain links TRBV30 to TRBJ2-7; 8 bases align to TRBD2. V was clipped by 0 bases and J by 3 bases; unmatched bases: 10. Germline assignment: CDR1 GTSNPN and CDR2 SVGIG (reference sequence). The CDR3 runs to 16 residues. The CDR3, as DNA: TGTGCCTGGAGTGTACCAGGGCGGGAGGTTAGCTACGAGCAGTACTTC. Translated, it gives CAWSVPGREVSYEQYF. The full variable domain, its missing parts supplied by reference TRBV30 and TRBJ2-7, is SQTIHQWPATLVQPVGSPLSLECTVEGTSNPNLYWYRQAAGRGLQLLFYSVGIGQISSEVPQNLSASRPQDRQFILSSKKLLLSDSGFYLCAWSVPGREVSYEQYFGPGTRLTVT.

This chain's CDR3 is CASSAAGGVNEQFF. The CDR3 DNA is TGCGCCAGCAGTGCCGCGGGAGGTGTAAATGAGCAGTTCTTC. V usage is TRBV10-1 and J usage is TRBJ2-1; 8 positions match TRBD2. This CDR3 has 14 amino acids. CDR1 is WNHNN, CDR2 SYGVQD, per germline (reference sequence). V gave up 4 bases and J gave up 7 bases; unmatched junction bases: 6.

This chain uses TRBV14 with TRBJ2-7; D ambiguous. Trimming took off 4 bases at V and 3 bases at J, with 7 bases between the two ends. The CDR3 runs to 12 residues. Germline V CDR1 and CDR2: SGHDN, FVKESK. The CDR3 DNA follows: TGTGCCAGCAGCCTCCTAATCTACGAGCAGTACTTC. Its translation is CASSLLIYEQYF.

The V and J genes are TRBV2 and TRBJ2-7; 12 bases match TRBD2. The CDR3 is 17 amino acids. Per the germline V gene, CDR1 is SNHLY and CDR2 is FYNNEI. V lost 1 base, J lost 5 bases, and 9 bases stayed unmatched. CDR3 nucleotides: TGTGCCAGCAGTGAAGGACTAGCGGGGGTGGTTCGGGACGAGCAGTACTTC. This translates into CASSEGLAGVVRDEQYF.

V is TRBV11-2 and J is TRBJ2-5; 9 nucleotides line up with TRBD1. Germline V lookup: CDR1 SGHAT, CDR2 FQNNGV. The CDR3 has 16 residues. The V segment lost 4 bases and the J segment 5 bases; nucleotides outside the gene matches: 11. The CDR3 here is CASSSRDRVPRETQYF. The CDR3 nucleotides read TGTGCCAGCAGCTCCCGGGACAGGGTCCCTCGGGAGACCCAGTACTTC.

The V gene is TRBV1, the J gene TRBJ1-5; TRBD1, the table's D call, lacks a check against the DNA. TRBV1 is a listed pseudogene. CDR3 length: 13 amino acids. The CDR3 DNA is TGCACCAGCAGACAACAGGGGGATCAGCCCCAGCATTTT. This translates into CTSRQQGDQPQHF.

CDR3 bases: TGTGCCAGCAGTGATCTAGCGGGGGTTGGGGAGACCCAGTACTTC. Translating it yields CASSDLAGVGETQYF. The chain has TRBV28 and TRBJ2-5; TRBD2 aligns across 10 bases. The CDR3 is made up of 15 amino acids. V lost 5 bases and J lost 5; bases outside the gene matches: 8. The germline gives CDR1 MDHEN, CDR2 SYDVKM.

This clone was found a few times. V is TRBV28 and J is TRBJ2-7, with 9 bases matching TRBD1. The CDR3 consists of 13 residues. CDR1 MDHEN and CDR2 SYDVKM come from the germline V gene. Trimming at V came to 7 bases and at J to 7 bases, leaving 8 bases not matched to a gene. The CDR3 reads CASIVTGGGEQYF. In DNA, the CDR3 is TGTGCCAGCATTGTAACAGGGGGCGGGGAGCAGTACTTC.

This rearrangement joins TRBV25-1 to TRBJ1-6; no firm D call. V lost 7 bases, J lost 15 bases, and 10 bases lay in between. The CDR3 extends over 10 amino acids. Germline V gene sequence: CDR1 MGHDK, CDR2 SYGVNS. In nucleotides, the CDR3 is TGTGCCAGCACCCACTACCTCCTCCACTTT. Residues: CASTHYLLHF.

The gene calls are TRBV10-3 and TRBJ2-1; no clear D. Trimming removed 1 base from V and 7 bases from J, with 8 bases in between. Germline V gives CDR1 ENHRY, CDR2 SYGVKD. This CDR3 has 13 amino acids. This chain's CDR3 is CAISEYNTNEQFF. The CDR3 DNA sequence: TGTGCCATCAGTGAGTATAATACTAATGAGCAGTTCTTC.

The DNA for the CDR3 is TGTGCCAGCAGCCTCACTGGTTCACCCCTCCACTTT. It translates to CASSLTGSPLHF. J is TRBJ1-6 and V is TRBV27; D uncertain. The CDR3 consists of 12 residues. CDR1 and CDR2 from the germline V gene are MNHEY and SMNVEV (reference sequence). Deletions cut 6 bases from V and 9 bases from J, with 9 bases between.

V is TRBV7-9 and J is TRBJ1-4; TRBD1 matches 9 bases. This CDR3 comprises 15 residues. The ends lost 5 bases at V and 3 bases at J; junction bases unmatched: 4. Germline lookup yields CDR1 SEHNR and CDR2 FQNEAQ (reference sequence). CDR3 protein: CASSPRDRANEKLFF. CDR3 nucleotides: TGTGCCAGCAGCCCCCGGGACAGGGCTAATGAAAAACTGTTTTTT.

The J gene is TRBJ1-3, the V gene TRBV30; 7 nucleotides agree with TRBD1. CDR3 length: 13 amino acids. V trimming: 7 bases; J trimming: 2 bases; junction bases outside the gene matches: 5. CDR1 is GTSNPN, CDR2 SVGIG, per germline (reference sequence). CDR3 region: CASPTGTGNTIYF. The DNA for the CDR3 is TGTGCCTCTCCGACAGGGACTGGAAACACCATATATTTT.

J is TRBJ1-1 and V is TRBV25-1, with a possible D match to TRBD1 (6 bases). CDR3 length equals 15 residues. V lost 1 base to trimming and J lost 2 bases, with 11 bases between them. Germline V lookup: CDR1 MGHDK, CDR2 SYGVNS. The chain's CDR3 is CASSEFGQINTEAFF. The DNA of the CDR3 is TGTGCCAGCAGTGAATTTGGACAGATAAACACTGAAGCTTTCTTT.

This clone occurred a few times. This rearrangement joins TRBV2 to TRBJ2-2; 7 bases agree with TRBD2. The CDR3 runs 14 residues. V lost 4 bases, J lost 5 bases, and 4 bases stayed unmatched. The germline V gene has CDR1 SNHLY and CDR2 FYNNEI. CDR3 region: CASSGEGGTGELFF. The DNA of the CDR3 is TGTGCCAGCAGTGGCGAGGGAGGGACCGGGGAGCTGTTTTTT. Based on the CDR3 plus reference TRBV2 and TRBJ2-2, the full variable domain is EPEVTQTPSHQVTQMGQEVILRCVPISNHLYFYWYRQILGQKVEFLVSFYNNEISEKSEIFDDQFSVERPDGSNFTLKIRSTKLEDSAMYFCASSGEGGTGELFFGEGSRLTVL.

The genes are TRBV10-3 and TRBJ2-2, with D unclear. CDR1 ENHRY and CDR2 SYGVKD come from the germline V gene. V was trimmed by 6 bases and J by 0 bases, leaving 11 bases between them. The CDR3 consists of 15 residues. The CDR3 DNA follows: TGTGCCATCAGGGGCACCAAGACGAACACCGGGGAGCTGTTTTTT. It translates to CAIRGTKTNTGELFF.

The chain uses TRBV25-1 and TRBJ2-7, with 8 positions matching TRBD1. The germline CDR1 and CDR2 sequences are MGHDK and SYGVNS. J was trimmed by 5 bases and V by 6 bases; bases with no gene match: 15. CDR3 length equals 16 residues. The CDR3: CASREPIGQGKNEQYF. The CDR3, as DNA: TGTGCCAGCAGAGAGCCCATTGGACAGGGCAAGAACGAGCAGTACTTC.

The chain is built from TRBV7-3 and TRBJ2-3, with D possibly TRBD2 on 6 matching bases. Germline V CDR1 and CDR2: SGHTA, FQGTGA. Trimming shortened V by 3 bases and J by 5 bases, and 9 bases separated the two germline ends. The CDR3 is 13 residues long. CDR3 DNA sequence: TGTGCCAGCAGCTTCCAGGGAGGAGATACGCAGTATTTT. Translated: CASSFQGGDTQYF. The full variable domain, in which reference TRBV7-3 and TRBJ2-3 provide the parts outside the CDR3, is GAGVSQTPSNKVTEKGKYVELRCDPISGHTALYWYRQSLGQGPEFLIYFQGTGAADDSGLPNDRFFAVRPEGSVSTLKIQRTERGDSAVYLCASSFQGGDTQYFGPGTRLTVL.

The rearrangement uses TRBV27 and TRBJ2-7; 9 nucleotides agree with TRBD2. Germline V lookup: CDR1 MNHEY, CDR2 SMNVEV (reference sequence). The CDR3 has 15 residues. V lost 5 bases and J lost 0; bases outside the gene matches: 5. DNA for the CDR3: TGTGCCAGCAGTCTTAGCGGGGGCTCCTCCTACGAGCAGTACTTC. This encodes CASSLSGGSSYEQYF.